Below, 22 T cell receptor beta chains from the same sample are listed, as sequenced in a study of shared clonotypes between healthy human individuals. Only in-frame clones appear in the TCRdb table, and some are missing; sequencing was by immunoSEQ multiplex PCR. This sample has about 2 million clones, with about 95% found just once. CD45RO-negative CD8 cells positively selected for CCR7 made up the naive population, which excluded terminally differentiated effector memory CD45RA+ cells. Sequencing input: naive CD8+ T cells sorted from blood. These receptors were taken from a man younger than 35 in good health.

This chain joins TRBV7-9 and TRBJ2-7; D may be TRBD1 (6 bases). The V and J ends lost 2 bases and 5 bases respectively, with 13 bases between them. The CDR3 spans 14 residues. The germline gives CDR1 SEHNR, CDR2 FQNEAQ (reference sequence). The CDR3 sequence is CASSLTAGENEQYF. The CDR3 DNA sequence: TGTGCCAGCAGCTTAACGGCAGGGGAGAACGAGCAGTACTTC. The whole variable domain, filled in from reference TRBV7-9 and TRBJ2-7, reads DTGVSQNPRHKITKRGQNVTFRCDPISEHNRLYWYRQTLGQGPEFLTYFQNEAQLEKSRLLSDRFSAERPKGSFSTLEIQRTEQGDSAMYLCASSLTAGENEQYFGPGTRLTVT.

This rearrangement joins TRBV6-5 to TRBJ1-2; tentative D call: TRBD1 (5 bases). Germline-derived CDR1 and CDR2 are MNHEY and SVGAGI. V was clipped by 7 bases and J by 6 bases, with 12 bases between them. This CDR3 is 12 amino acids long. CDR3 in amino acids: CASKAGGNGYTF. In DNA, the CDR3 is TGTGCCAGCAAGGCGGGGGGAAATGGCTACACCTTC.

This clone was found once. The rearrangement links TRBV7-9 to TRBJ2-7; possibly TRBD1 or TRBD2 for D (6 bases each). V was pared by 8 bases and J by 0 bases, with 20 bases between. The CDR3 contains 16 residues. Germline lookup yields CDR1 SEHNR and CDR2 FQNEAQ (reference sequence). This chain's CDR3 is CASGFERGRGSYEQYF. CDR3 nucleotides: TGTGCCAGCGGATTCGAACGGGGGCGAGGCTCCTACGAGCAGTACTTC.

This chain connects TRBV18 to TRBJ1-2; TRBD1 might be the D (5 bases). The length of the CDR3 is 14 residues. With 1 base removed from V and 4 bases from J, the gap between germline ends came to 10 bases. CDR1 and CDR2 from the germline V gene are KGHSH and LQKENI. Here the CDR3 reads CASSPRPGGYGYTF. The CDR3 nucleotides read TGTGCCAGCTCACCACGTCCCGGGGGCTATGGCTACACCTTC.

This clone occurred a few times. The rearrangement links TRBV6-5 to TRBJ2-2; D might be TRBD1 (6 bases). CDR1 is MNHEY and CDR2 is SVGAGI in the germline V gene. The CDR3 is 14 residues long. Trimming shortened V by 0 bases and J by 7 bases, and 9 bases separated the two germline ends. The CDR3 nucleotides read TGTGCCAGCAGTTACTCGACAGGTATCGGGGAGCTGTTTTTT. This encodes CASSYSTGIGELFF.

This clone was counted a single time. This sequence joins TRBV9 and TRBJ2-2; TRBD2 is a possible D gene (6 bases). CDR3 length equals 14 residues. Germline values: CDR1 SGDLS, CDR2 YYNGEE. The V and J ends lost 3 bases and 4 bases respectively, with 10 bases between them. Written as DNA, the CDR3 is TGTGCCAGCAGCGACCCTAGCGCCACCGGGGAGCTGTTTTTT. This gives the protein CASSDPSATGELFF.

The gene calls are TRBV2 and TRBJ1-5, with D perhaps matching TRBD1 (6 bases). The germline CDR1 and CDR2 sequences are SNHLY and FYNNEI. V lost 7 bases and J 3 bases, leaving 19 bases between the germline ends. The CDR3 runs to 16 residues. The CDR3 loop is CASTPGAGVLNQPQHF. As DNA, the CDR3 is TGTGCCAGCACCCCCGGGGCAGGGGTGCTCAATCAGCCCCAGCATTTT. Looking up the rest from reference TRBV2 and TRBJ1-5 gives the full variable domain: EPEVTQTPSHQVTQMGQEVILRCVPISNHLYFYWYRQILGQKVEFLVSFYNNEISEKSEIFDDQFSVERPDGSNFTLKIRSTKLEDSAMYFCASTPGAGVLNQPQHFGDGTRLSIL.

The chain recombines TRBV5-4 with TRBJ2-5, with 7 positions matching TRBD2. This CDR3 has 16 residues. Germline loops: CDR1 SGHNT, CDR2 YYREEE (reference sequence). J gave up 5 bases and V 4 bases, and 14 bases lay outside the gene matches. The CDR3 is CASSPAGAATKETQYF. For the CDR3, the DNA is TGTGCCAGCAGCCCTGCGGGAGCAGCCACGAAGGAGACCCAGTACTTC.

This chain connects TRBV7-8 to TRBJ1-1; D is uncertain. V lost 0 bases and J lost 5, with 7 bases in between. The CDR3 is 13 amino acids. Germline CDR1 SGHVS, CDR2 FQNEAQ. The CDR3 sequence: CASSLAVGTEAFF. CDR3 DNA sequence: TGTGCCAGCAGCTTAGCGGTGGGGACTGAAGCTTTCTTT.

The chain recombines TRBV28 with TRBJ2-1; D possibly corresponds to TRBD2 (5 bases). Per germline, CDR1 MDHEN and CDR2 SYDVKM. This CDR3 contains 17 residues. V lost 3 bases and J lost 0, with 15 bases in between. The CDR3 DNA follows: TGTGCCAGCAGTTTTGTGCTCGGGATCAACTCCTACAATGAGCAGTTCTTC. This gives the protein CASSFVLGINSYNEQFF.

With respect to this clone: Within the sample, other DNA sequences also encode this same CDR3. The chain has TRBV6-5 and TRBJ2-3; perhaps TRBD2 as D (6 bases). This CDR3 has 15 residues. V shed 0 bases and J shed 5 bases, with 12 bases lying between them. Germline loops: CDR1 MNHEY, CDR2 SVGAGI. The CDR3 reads CASSYSSGAGDTQYF. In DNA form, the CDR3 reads TGTGCCAGCAGTTACTCGTCGGGAGCTGGAGATACGCAGTATTTT.

CDR3 sequence reads: CATSGGLAGGPGEQYF. The CDR3 coding sequence is TGTGCCACCAGCGGCGGACTAGCGGGAGGGCCGGGAGAGCAGTACTTC. The chain couples TRBV15 to TRBJ2-7, with 15 nucleotides matching TRBD2. Germline V gives CDR1 LNHNV, CDR2 YYDKDF (reference sequence). With 5 bases clipped from V and 7 bases from J, the junction kept 9 bases outside the gene matches. The CDR3 covers 16 residues.

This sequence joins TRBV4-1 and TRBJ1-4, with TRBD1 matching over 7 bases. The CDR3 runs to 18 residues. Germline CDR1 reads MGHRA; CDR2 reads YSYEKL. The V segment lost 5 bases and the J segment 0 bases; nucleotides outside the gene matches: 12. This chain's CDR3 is CASSYRQGPGATNEKLFF. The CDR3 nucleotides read TGCGCCAGCAGCTATCGACAGGGCCCGGGAGCAACTAATGAAAAACTGTTTTTT.

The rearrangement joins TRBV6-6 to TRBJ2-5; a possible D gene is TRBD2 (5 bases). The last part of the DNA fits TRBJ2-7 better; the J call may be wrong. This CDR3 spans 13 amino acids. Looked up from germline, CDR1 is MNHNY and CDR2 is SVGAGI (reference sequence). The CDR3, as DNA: TGTGCCAGCAGTTACTCGCGGGCCTACGAGCAGTACTTC. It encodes CASSYSRAYEQYF.

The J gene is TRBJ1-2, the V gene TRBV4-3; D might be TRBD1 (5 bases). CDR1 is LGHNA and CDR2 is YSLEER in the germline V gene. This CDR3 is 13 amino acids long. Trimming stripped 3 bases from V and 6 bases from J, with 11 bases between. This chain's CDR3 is CASSQTAEHGYTF. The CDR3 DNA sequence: TGCGCCAGCAGCCAGACAGCAGAACATGGCTACACCTTC.

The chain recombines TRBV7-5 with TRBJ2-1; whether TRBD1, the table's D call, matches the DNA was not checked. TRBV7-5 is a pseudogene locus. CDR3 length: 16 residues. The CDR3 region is CARSLADQGTHNEQFF. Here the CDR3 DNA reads TGTGCCAGAAGCTTAGCAGACCAGGGTACGCACAATGAGCAGTTCTTC.

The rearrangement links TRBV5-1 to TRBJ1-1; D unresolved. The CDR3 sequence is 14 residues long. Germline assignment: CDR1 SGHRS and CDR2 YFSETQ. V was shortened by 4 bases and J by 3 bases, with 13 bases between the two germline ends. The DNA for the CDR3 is TGCGCCAGCAGCCGGGAGGATATGTACACTGAAGCTTTCTTT. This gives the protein CASSREDMYTEAFF.

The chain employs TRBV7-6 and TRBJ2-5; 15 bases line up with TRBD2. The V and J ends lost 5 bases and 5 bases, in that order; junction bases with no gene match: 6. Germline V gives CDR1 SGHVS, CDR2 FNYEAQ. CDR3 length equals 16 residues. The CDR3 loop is CASSLGLAGGDETQYF. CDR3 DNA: TGTGCCAGCAGCCTGGGACTAGCGGGGGGAGATGAGACCCAGTACTTC.

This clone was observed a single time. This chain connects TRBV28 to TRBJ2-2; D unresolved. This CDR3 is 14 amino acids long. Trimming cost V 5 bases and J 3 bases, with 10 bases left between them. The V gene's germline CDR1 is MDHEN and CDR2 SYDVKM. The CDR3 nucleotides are TGTGCCAGCAGTCAAGGCACCTACACCGGGGAGCTGTTTTTT. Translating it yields CASSQGTYTGELFF.

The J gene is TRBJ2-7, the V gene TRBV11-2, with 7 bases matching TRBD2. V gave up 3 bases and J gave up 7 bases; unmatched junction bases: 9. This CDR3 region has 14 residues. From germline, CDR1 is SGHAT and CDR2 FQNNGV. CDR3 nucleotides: TGTGCCAGCAGCTTTGCCGCGGGAGTCAGTGAGCAGTACTTC. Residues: CASSFAAGVSEQYF.

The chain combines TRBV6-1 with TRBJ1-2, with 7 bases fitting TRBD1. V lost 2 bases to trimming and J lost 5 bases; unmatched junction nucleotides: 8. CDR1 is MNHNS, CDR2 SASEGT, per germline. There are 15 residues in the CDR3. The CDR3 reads CASSESPGGGYGYTF. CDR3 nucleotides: TGTGCCAGCAGTGAATCTCCAGGGGGTGGATATGGCTACACCTTC.

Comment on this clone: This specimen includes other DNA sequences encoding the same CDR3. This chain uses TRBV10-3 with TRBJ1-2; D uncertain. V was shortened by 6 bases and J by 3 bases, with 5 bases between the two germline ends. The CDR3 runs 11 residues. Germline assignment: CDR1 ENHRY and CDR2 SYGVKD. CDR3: CAISEDYGYTF. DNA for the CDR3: TGTGCCATCAGCGAGGACTATGGCTACACCTTC.